This TCR beta chain was recorded in a study of blood T cells in healthy people across ages. Germline CDR1 and CDR2: DFQATT and SNEGSKA (reference sequence). V was clipped by 4 bases and J by 3 bases, with 19 bases between them. The CDR3 is 15 residues long. Donors each provided roughly 10 milliliters of peripheral blood. Combining a sample-barcoded 5' primer with a J-beta primer mix, a second PCR ran for roughly 6 to 11 cycles. Template switching added a 12-random-nucleotide identifier to every cDNA molecule. Each CDR3 protein is one row after TCRdb ran MiXCR on the 5' RACE reads. Found here are under 2,000,000 distinct CDR3 sequences, about 50% of them singletons; the top ten hold approximately 2%. This clonotype was detected a few times.

This TCR came from a woman between 40 and 55 years old in good health. The chain employs TRBV20-1 and TRBJ2-7; D is uncertain. Specimen: blood. The CDR3 DNA is TGCAGTGCTACAGACGCTCGGCGGAGAAACTACGAGCAGTACTTC. As protein: CSATDARRRNYEQYF.